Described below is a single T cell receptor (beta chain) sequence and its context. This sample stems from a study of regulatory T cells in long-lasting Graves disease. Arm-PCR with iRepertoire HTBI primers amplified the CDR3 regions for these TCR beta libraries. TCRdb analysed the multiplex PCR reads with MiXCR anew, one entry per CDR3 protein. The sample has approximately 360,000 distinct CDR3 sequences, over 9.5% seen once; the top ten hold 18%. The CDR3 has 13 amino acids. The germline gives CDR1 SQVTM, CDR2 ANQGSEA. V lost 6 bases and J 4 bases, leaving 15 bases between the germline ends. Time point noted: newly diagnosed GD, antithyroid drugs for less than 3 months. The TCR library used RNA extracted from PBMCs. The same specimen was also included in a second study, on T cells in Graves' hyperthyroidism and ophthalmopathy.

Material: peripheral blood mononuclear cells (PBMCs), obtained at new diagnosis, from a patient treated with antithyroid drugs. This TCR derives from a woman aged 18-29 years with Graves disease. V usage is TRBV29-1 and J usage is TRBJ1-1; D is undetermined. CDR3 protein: CSVDLPPRTEAFF. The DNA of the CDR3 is TGCAGCGTGGACCTCCCCCCGCGCACTGAAGCTTTCTTT.